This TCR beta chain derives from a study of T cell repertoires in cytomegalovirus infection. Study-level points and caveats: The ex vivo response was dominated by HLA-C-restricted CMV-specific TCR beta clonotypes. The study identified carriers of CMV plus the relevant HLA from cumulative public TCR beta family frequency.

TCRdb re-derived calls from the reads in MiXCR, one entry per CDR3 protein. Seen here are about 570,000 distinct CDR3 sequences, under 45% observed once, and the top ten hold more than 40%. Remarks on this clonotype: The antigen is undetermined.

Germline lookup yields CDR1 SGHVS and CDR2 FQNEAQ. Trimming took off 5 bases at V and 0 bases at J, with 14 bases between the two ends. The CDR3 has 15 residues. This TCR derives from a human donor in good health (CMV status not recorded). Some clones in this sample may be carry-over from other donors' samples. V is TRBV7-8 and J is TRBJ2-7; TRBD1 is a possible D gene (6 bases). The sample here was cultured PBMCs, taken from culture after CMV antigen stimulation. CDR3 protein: CASSAQGGFSYEQYF. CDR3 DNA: TGTGCCAGCAGCGCACAGGGCGGGTTCTCCTACGAGCAGTACTTC. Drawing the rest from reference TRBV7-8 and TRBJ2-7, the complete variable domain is GAGVSQSPRYKVAKRGQDVALRCDPISGHVSLFWYQQALGQGPEFLTYFQNEAQLDKSGLPSDRFFAERPEGSVSTLKIQRTQQEDSAVYLCASSAQGGFSYEQYFGPGTRLTVT.